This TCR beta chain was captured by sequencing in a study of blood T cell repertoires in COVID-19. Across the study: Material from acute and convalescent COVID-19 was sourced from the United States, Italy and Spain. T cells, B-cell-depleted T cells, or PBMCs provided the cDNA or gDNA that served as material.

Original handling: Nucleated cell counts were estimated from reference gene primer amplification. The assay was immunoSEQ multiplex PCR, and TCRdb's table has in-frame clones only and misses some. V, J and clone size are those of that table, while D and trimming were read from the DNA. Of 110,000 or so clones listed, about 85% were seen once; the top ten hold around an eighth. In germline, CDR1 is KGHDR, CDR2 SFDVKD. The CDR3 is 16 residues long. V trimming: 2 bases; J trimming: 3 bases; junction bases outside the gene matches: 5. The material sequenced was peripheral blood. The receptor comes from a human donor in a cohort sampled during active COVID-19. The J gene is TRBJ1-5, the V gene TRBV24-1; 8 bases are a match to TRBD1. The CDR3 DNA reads TGTGCCACCAGTGATTCCGGACAGGGCCCCAATCAGCCCCAGCATTTT. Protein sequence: CATSDSGQGPNQPQHF.